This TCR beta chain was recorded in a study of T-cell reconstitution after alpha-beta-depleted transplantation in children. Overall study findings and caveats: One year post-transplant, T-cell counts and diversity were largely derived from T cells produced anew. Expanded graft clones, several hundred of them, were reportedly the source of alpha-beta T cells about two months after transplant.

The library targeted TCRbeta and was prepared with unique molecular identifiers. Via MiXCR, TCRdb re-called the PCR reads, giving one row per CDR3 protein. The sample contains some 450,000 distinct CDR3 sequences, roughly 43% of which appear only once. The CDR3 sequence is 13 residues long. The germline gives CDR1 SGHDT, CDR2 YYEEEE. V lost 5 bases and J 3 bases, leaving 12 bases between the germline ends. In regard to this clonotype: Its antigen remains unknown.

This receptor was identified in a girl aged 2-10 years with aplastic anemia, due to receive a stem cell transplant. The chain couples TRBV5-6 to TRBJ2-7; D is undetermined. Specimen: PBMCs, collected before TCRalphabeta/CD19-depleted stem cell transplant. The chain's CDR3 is CASRPRENYEQYF. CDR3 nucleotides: TGTGCCAGCAGGCCCCGAGAGAACTACGAGCAGTACTTC.